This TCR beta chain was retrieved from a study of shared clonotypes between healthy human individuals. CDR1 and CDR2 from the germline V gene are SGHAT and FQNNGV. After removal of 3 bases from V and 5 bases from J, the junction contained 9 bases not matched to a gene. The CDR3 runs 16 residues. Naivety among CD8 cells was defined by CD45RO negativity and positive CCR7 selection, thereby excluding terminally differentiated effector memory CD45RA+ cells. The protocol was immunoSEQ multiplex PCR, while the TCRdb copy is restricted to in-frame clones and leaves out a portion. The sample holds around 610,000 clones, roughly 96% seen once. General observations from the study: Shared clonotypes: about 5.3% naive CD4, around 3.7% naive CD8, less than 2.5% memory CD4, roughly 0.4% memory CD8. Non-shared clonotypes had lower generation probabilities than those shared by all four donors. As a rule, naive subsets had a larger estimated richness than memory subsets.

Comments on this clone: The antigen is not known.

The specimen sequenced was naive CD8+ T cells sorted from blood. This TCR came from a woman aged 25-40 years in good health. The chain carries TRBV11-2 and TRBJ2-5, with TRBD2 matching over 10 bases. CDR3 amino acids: CASSLSEREGRETQYF. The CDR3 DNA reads TGTGCCAGCAGCTTGTCCGAGCGGGAGGGCCGGGAGACCCAGTACTTC.